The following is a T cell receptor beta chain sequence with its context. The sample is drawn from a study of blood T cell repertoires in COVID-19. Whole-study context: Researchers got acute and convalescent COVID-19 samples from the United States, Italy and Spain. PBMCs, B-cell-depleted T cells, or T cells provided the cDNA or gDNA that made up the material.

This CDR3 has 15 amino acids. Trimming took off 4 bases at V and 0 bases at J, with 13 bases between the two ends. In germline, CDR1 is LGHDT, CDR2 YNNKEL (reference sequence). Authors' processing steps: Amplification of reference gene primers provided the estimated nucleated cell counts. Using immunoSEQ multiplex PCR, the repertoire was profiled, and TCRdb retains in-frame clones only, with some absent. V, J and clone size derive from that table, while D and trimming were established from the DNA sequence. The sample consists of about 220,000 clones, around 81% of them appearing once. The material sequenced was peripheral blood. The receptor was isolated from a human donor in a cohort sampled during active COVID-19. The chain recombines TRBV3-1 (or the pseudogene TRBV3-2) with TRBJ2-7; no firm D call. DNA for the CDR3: TGTGCCAGCAGCCTCCAAGTAGTGAGCTCCTACGAGCAGTACTTC. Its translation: CASSLQVVSSYEQYF.